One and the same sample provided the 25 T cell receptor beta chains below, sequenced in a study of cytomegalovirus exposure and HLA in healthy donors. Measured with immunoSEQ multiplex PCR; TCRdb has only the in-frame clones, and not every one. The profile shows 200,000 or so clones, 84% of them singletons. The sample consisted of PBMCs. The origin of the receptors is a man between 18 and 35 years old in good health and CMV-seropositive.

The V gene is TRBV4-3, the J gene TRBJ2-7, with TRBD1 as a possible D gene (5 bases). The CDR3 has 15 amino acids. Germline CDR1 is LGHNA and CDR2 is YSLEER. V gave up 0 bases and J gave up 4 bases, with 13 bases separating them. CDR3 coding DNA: TGCGCCAGCAGCCAAGAGTCCAGGGTTGGGTACGAGCAGTACTTC. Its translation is CASSQESRVGYEQYF.

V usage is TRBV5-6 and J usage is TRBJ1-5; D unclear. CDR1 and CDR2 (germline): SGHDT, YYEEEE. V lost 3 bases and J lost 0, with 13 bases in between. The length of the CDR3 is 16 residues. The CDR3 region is CASSSLREYSNQPQHF. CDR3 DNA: TGTGCCAGCAGCTCTCTGCGGGAATATAGCAATCAGCCCCAGCATTTT. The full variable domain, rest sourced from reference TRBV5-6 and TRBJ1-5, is DAGVTQSPTHLIKTRGQQVTLRCSPKSGHDTVSWYQQALGQGPQFIFQYYEEEERQRGNFPDRFSGHQFPNYSSELNVNALLLGDSALYLCASSSLREYSNQPQHFGDGTRLSIL.

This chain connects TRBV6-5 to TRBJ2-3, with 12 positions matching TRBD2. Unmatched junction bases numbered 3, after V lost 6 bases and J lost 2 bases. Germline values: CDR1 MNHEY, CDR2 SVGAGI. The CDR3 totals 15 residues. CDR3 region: CASSRLAGDTDTQYF. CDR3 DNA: TGTGCCAGCAGCCGACTAGCGGGAGACACAGATACGCAGTATTTT.

CDR3 sequence (DNA): TGCGCCAGCAGCCTTGGACAGGGGGCCTCTGGCTACACCTTC. Protein sequence: CASSLGQGASGYTF. This rearrangement joins TRBV4-1 to TRBJ1-2, with 11 bases aligning to TRBD1. Trimming at V came to 4 bases and at J to 7 bases, leaving 5 bases not matched to a gene. CDR3 length: 14 amino acids. Germline CDR1 MGHRA, CDR2 YSYEKL.

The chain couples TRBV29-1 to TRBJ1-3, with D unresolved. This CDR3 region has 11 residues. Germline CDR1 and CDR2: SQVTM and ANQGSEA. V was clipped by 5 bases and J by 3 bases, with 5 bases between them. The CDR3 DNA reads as TGCAGCGTTTGGCTTGGAAACACCATATATTTT. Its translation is CSVWLGNTIYF.

This chain's CDR3 is CASSLEPRGQGLEQPQHF. CDR3 nucleotide sequence: TGTGCCAGCAGCTTAGAGCCCCGGGGACAGGGTTTAGAACAGCCCCAGCATTTT. V is TRBV7-9 and J is TRBJ1-5; 9 positions match TRBD1. CDR3 length: 18 residues. Germline CDR1 reads SEHNR; CDR2 reads FQNEAQ (reference sequence). With V trimmed by 1 base and J by 7 bases, 14 bases remained unmatched.

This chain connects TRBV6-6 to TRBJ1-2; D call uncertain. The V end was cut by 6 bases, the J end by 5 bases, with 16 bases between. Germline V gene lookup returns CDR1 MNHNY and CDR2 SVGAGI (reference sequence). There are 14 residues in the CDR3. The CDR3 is CASSPPGSLYGYTF. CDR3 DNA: TGTGCCAGCAGCCCCCCAGGCTCTCTTTATGGCTACACCTTC.

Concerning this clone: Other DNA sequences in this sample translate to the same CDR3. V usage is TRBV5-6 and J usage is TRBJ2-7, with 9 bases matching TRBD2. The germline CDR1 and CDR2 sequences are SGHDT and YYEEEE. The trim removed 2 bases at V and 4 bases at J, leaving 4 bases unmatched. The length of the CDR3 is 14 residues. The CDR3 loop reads CASSFSGRSYEQYF. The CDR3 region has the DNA TGTGCCAGCAGCTTTAGCGGGAGATCGTACGAGCAGTACTTC.

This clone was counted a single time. CDR3 sequence reads: CASSHETGSGANVLTF. The DNA for the CDR3 is TGCGCCAGCAGCCACGAGACAGGGTCTGGGGCCAACGTCCTGACTTTC. V and J are TRBV4-3 and TRBJ2-6; 7 bases map to TRBD1. Germline assignment: CDR1 LGHNA and CDR2 YSLEER. V lost 3 bases, J lost 1 base, and 3 bases stayed unmatched. The CDR3 consists of 16 residues.

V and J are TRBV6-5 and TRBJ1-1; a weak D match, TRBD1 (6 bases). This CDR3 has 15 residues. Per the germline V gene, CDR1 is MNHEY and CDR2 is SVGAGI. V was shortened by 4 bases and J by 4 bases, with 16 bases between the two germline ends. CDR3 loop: CASSSWGGVGTEAFF. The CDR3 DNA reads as TGTGCCAGCAGTTCATGGGGGGGCGTGGGCACTGAAGCTTTCTTT.

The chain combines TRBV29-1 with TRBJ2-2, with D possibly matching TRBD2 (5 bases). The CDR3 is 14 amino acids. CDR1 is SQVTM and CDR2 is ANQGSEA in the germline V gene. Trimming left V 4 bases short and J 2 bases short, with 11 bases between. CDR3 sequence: CSVVTGYNTGELFF. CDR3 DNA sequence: TGCAGCGTTGTTACGGGATATAACACCGGGGAGCTGTTTTTT.

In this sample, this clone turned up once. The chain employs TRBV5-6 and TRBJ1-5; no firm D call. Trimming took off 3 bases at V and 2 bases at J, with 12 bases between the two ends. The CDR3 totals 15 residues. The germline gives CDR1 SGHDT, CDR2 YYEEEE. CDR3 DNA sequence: TGTGCCAGCAGCTCCTGGGGAGGTGGCAATCAGCCCCAGCATTTT. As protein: CASSSWGGGNQPQHF.

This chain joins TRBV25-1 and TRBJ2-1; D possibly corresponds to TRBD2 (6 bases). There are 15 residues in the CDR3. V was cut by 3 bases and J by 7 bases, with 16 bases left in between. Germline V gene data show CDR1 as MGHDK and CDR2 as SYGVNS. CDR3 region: CASSDLGGGGNEQFF. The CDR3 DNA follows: TGTGCCAGCAGTGATTTGGGCGGTGGGGGGAATGAGCAGTTCTTC.

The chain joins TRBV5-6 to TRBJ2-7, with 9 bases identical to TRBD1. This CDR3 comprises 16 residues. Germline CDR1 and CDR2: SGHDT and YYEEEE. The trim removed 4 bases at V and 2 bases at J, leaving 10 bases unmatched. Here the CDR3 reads CASSAVTGGPTYEQYF. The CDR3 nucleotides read TGTGCCAGCAGCGCTGTTACAGGGGGCCCTACCTACGAGCAGTACTTC. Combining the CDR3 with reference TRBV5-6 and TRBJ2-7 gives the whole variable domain DAGVTQSPTHLIKTRGQQVTLRCSPKSGHDTVSWYQQALGQGPQFIFQYYEEEERQRGNFPDRFSGHQFPNYSSELNVNALLLGDSALYLCASSAVTGGPTYEQYFGPGTRLTVT.

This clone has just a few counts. This CDR3 reads CASTGQSRGNQPQHF. CDR3 nucleotides: TGTGCCAGTACTGGACAGTCTAGAGGCAATCAGCCCCAGCATTTT. V usage is TRBV19 and J usage is TRBJ1-5; a possible D gene is TRBD1 (6 bases). V lost 7 bases and J 2 bases, leaving 15 bases between the germline ends. Germline values: CDR1 LNHDA, CDR2 SQIVND (reference sequence). This CDR3 region has 15 residues.

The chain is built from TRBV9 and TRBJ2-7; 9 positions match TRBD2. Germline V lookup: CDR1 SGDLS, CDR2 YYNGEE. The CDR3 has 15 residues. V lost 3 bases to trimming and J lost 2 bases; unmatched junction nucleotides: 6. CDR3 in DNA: TGTGCCAGCAGCGGCGGGAGGGGGGAGCCCTACGAGCAGTACTTC. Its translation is CASSGGRGEPYEQYF.

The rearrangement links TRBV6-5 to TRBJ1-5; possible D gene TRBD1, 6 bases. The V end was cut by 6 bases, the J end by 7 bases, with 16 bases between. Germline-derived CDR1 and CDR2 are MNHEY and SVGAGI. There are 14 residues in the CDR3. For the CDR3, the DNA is TGTGCCAGCAGCAACACAGGGATAGGACAGCCCCAGCATTTT. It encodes CASSNTGIGQPQHF.

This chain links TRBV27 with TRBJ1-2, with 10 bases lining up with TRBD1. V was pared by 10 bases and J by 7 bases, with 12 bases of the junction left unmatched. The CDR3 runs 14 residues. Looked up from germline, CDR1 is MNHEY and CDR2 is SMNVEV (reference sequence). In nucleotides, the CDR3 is TGTGCCACCGGGGACAGGGGAGGTGGCGGTGGCTACACCTTC. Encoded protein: CATGDRGGGGGYTF.

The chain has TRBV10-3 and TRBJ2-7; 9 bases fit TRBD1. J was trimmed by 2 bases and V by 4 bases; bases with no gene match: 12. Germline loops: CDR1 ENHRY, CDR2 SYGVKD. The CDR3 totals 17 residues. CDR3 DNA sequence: TGTGCCATCAGTGCCGTTGGGTTGACAGGGGGTCCCTACGAGCAGTACTTC. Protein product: CAISAVGLTGGPYEQYF.

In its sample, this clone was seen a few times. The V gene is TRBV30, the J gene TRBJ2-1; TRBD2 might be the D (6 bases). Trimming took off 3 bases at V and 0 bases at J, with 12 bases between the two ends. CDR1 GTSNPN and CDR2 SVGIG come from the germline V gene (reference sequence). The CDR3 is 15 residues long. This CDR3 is CAWSDGGVSYNEQFF. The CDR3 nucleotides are TGTGCCTGGAGCGACGGCGGGGTCTCCTACAATGAGCAGTTCTTC.

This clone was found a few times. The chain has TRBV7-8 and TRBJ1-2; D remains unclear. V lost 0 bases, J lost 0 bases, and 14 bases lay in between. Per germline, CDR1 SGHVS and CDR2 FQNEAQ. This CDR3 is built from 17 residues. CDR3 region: CASSLALGRGANYGYTF. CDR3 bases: TGTGCCAGCAGCTTAGCCCTGGGTCGAGGAGCTAACTATGGCTACACCTTC.

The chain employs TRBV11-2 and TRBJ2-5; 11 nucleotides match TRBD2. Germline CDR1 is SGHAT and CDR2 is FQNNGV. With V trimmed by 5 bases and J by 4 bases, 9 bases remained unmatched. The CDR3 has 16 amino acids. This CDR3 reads CASSRGLAAMGETQYF. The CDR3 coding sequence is TGTGCCAGCAGCCGGGGACTAGCGGCTATGGGAGAGACCCAGTACTTC.

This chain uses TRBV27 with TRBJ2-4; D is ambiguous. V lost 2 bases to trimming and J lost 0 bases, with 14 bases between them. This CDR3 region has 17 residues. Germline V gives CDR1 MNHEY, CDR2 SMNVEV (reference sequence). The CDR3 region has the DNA TGTGCCAGCAGTTTAGGAGTCAGCTCCAGAGCCAAAAACATTCAGTACTTC. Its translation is CASSLGVSSRAKNIQYF.

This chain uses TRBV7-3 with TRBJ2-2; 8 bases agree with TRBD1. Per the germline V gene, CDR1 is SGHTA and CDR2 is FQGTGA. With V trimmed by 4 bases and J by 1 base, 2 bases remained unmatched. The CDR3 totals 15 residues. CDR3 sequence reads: CASSYRGVNTGELFF. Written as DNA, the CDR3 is TGTGCCAGCAGCTACAGGGGGGTGAACACCGGGGAGCTGTTTTTT.

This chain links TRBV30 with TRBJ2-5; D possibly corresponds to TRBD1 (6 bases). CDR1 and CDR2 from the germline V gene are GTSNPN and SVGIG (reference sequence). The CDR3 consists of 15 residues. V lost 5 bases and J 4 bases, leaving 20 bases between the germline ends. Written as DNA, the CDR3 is TGTGCCTGGGGAGCAGGGGCAGCGGAAGGAGAGACCCAGTACTTC. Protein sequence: CAWGAGAAEGETQYF.